What follows describes a single T cell receptor beta chain. Its cognate antigen is unknown. This entry is derived from a study of OX40 agonist ivuxolimab in advanced cancers. The data were produced by immunoSEQ multiplex PCR, yet TCRdb's version contains in-frame clones alone and is incomplete. Here the sample spans over 55,000 clones, 86% being singletons. Germline V gene data show CDR1 as MNHEY and CDR2 as SMNVEV (reference sequence). This CDR3 is 15 amino acids long. Deletions cut 2 bases from V and 0 bases from J, with 8 bases between. Study-wide findings and caveats: CD8+ T cells showed, on average, more clonal expansion than CD4+ cells. Patients who responded partially at 0.1-3.0 mg/kg showed clonal expansion ranking among the lowest.

The gene calls are TRBV27 and TRBJ1-3; D unclear. The sequences come from CD4+ or CD8+ T cells sorted from blood, collected in a trial of the OX40 agonist ivuxolimab. The TCR comes from an adult with an advanced solid tumor such as melanoma, head and neck, liver or kidney cancer. The CDR3 nucleotides are TGTGCCAGCAGTTTAGGCAGGTCCTCTGGAAACACCATATATTTT. It is translated as CASSLGRSSGNTIYF.